The 26 T cell receptor beta chains below were found in one sample sequenced in a study of monozygotic twins with inflammatory bowel disease. TCRdb re-called the 5' RACE reads; every CDR3 protein appears as one record, without DNA. Here the sample table reports about 380,000 distinct CDR3 sequences. The sequenced material came from blood. The receptors derive from a human donor with ulcerative colitis or Crohn's disease, or a healthy co-twin of an affected twin (not recorded which).

V usage is TRBV20-1 and J usage is TRBJ2-7; TCRdb calls TRBD1, which cannot be checked without DNA. This CDR3 is built from 15 residues. Germline values: CDR1 DFQATT, CDR2 SNEGSKA (reference sequence). CDR3 amino acids: CSASGPHISLGEQYF.

This chain joins TRBV6-5 and TRBJ2-7; TCRdb proposes TRBD2, but this gene call is untestable without DNA. The CDR3 loop spans 13 amino acids. CDR1 MNHEY and CDR2 SVGAGI come from the germline V gene. The CDR3 loop reads CASRRTAGYEQYF.

The V call is TRBV5-1, the J call TRBJ1-1; the TCRdb D gene call, TRBD1, has no DNA to confirm it. Germline CDR1 reads SGHRS; CDR2 reads YFSETQ. The CDR3 runs 14 residues. CDR3 loop: CASSFVRGNTEAFF.

V gene TRBV7-3 combines with J gene TRBJ2-1; checking the TCRdb D call of TRBD1 is not possible without DNA. The CDR3 length is 13 residues. Germline CDR1 reads SGHTA; CDR2 reads FQGTGA. The CDR3 sequence: CASSITRDNEQFF. The full variable domain, its missing parts supplied by reference TRBV7-3 and TRBJ2-1, is GAGVSQTPSNKVTEKGKYVELRCDPISGHTALYWYRQSLGQGPEFLIYFQGTGAADDSGLPNDRFFAVRPEGSVSTLKIQRTERGDSAVYLCASSITRDNEQFFGPGTRLTVL.

This rearrangement joins TRBV5-1 to TRBJ2-1; absent DNA, TCRdb's TRBD1 call cannot be checked. The CDR3 extends over 15 amino acids. Per the germline V gene, CDR1 is SGHRS and CDR2 is YFSETQ. The CDR3 here is CASSYWTGGGNEQFF.

The chain is built from TRBV5-1 and TRBJ1-2; there is no DNA to check the TCRdb D call of TRBD1. Germline V CDR1 and CDR2: SGHRS, YFSETQ. The CDR3 sequence is 15 residues long. CDR3 sequence: CASSLEPGANYGYTF.

J is TRBJ1-1 and V is TRBV7-9. The CDR3 extends over 13 amino acids. Germline CDR1 and CDR2: SEHNR and FQNEAQ (reference sequence). The CDR3 loop reads CASSLYRDSGAFF.

This chain links TRBV27 with TRBJ2-3; the D gene TCRdb calls, TRBD1, cannot be checked with no DNA. This CDR3 contains 14 residues. Germline V gene sequence: CDR1 MNHEY, CDR2 SMNVEV (reference sequence). CDR3 loop: CASSLSRGGDTQYF.

The chain employs TRBV5-1 and TRBJ1-4. The CDR3 runs to 15 residues. From germline, CDR1 is SGHRS and CDR2 YFSETQ. CDR3 residues: CASSPRERGGEKLFF.

The genes are TRBV2 and TRBJ1-4; the D gene TCRdb calls, TRBD1, cannot be checked with no DNA. This CDR3 has 15 amino acids. CDR1 is SNHLY and CDR2 is FYNNEI in the germline V gene. The CDR3 region is CASIPQGTTNEKLFF.

The chain uses TRBV7-3 and TRBJ2-2. The CDR3 has 14 residues. From germline, CDR1 is SGHTA and CDR2 FQGTGA. CDR3: CASSLILNTGELFF.

This chain connects TRBV5-1 to TRBJ1-1; TCRdb gives TRBD1 as the D gene, but with no DNA this cannot be confirmed. This CDR3 contains 14 residues. The germline CDR1 and CDR2 sequences are SGHRS and YFSETQ. CDR3 region: CASSGGTARYEAFF.

This chain joins TRBV9 and TRBJ2-1; the D gene TCRdb calls, TRBD1, cannot be checked with no DNA. In germline, CDR1 is SGDLS, CDR2 YYNGEE. The CDR3 loop spans 15 amino acids. The CDR3: CASSVGGGDYNEQFF.

This chain connects TRBV18 to TRBJ1-2. This CDR3 spans 15 amino acids. Germline values: CDR1 KGHSH, CDR2 LQKENI. The CDR3 reads CASSPLRGPDYGYTF.

The V call is TRBV9, the J call TRBJ2-5. The CDR3 consists of 13 residues. CDR1 is SGDLS, CDR2 YYNGEE, per germline. CDR3 in amino acids: CASSVDLEETQYF. Complete variable domain (other parts from reference TRBV9 and TRBJ2-5): DSGVTQTPKHLITATGQRVTLRCSPRSGDLSVYWYQQSLDQGLQFLIQYYNGEERAKGNILERFSAQQFPDLHSELNLSSLELGDSALYFCASSVDLEETQYFGPGTRLLVL.

The chain carries TRBV30 and TRBJ2-6. Germline assignment: CDR1 GTSNPN and CDR2 SVGIG (reference sequence). The CDR3 runs to 15 residues. CDR3 protein: CAWSEQFSGANVLTF.

V and J are TRBV24-1 and TRBJ2-3; absent DNA, TCRdb's TRBD2 call cannot be checked. The CDR3 length is 17 residues. Germline loops: CDR1 KGHDR, CDR2 SFDVKD. The CDR3 is CATSEPKRGGGTDTQYF.

The chain is built from TRBV12-3 or TRBV12-4 and TRBJ2-3; TCRdb designates TRBD2, a call that cannot be tested without DNA. This CDR3 region has 18 residues. The CDR3 spells CASSLPPYSGGLTDTQYF.

V usage is TRBV5-6 and J usage is TRBJ2-1; TCRdb reports TRBD2, a call that lacks DNA to check it against. The length of the CDR3 is 16 residues. Germline V CDR1 and CDR2: SGHDT, YYEEEE. CDR3 region: CASSLRRLAGANEQFF.

This chain links TRBV29-1 with TRBJ2-3; as DNA is missing, the TRBD2 call by TCRdb cannot be tested. The CDR3 is made up of 14 amino acids. Germline V gene sequence: CDR1 SQVTM, CDR2 ANQGSEA. This CDR3 reads CSVRTSGGPDTQYF.

This rearrangement joins TRBV20-1 to TRBJ2-1; without DNA, the TCRdb call of TRBD1 cannot be checked. The CDR3 totals 14 residues. Germline-derived CDR1 and CDR2 are DFQATT and SNEGSKA (reference sequence). CDR3 protein: CSASGGSSYNEQFF.

The chain employs TRBV7-9 and TRBJ1-3; TCRdb outputs TRBD1, but without DNA this stays unchecked. Germline loops: CDR1 SEHNR, CDR2 FQNEAQ (reference sequence). This CDR3 has 15 amino acids. The chain's CDR3 is CASSRGQGGGNTIYF. The full variable domain, completed using reference TRBV7-9 and TRBJ1-3, is DTGVSQNPRHKITKRGQNVTFRCDPISEHNRLYWYRQTLGQGPEFLTYFQNEAQLEKSRLLSDRFSAERPKGSFSTLEIQRTEQGDSAMYLCASSRGQGGGNTIYFGEGSWLTVV.

The V gene is TRBV29-1, the J gene TRBJ2-5; TCRdb lists TRBD1, though no DNA is available to test this call. The CDR3 contains 14 residues. Germline V gives CDR1 SQVTM, CDR2 ANQGSEA. The CDR3 region is CSVEDPDRAKTQYF. The full variable domain, with the rest looked up from reference TRBV29-1 and TRBJ2-5, is SAVISQKPSRDICQRGTSLTIQCQVDSQVTMMFWYRQQPGQSLTLIATANQGSEATYESGFVIDKFPISRPNLTFSTLTVSNMSPEDSSIYLCSVEDPDRAKTQYFGPGTRLLVL.

The CDR3 sequence: CASSVSEGNTIYF. The V and J genes are TRBV9 and TRBJ1-3. The length of the CDR3 is 13 residues. Germline values: CDR1 SGDLS, CDR2 YYNGEE. The full variable domain, in which reference TRBV9 and TRBJ1-3 provide the parts outside the CDR3, is DSGVTQTPKHLITATGQRVTLRCSPRSGDLSVYWYQQSLDQGLQFLIQYYNGEERAKGNILERFSAQQFPDLHSELNLSSLELGDSALYFCASSVSEGNTIYFGEGSWLTVV.

This chain connects TRBV7-2 to TRBJ1-2; TCRdb selects TRBD1, and the lack of DNA leaves this call unchecked. The CDR3 consists of 15 residues. Germline V gene data show CDR1 as SGHTA and CDR2 as FQGNSA. CDR3 residues: CASSSGTYVTYGYTF.

The chain employs TRBV5-1 and TRBJ2-1; TCRdb designates TRBD1, a call that cannot be tested without DNA. There are 16 residues in the CDR3. CDR1 SGHRS and CDR2 YFSETQ come from the germline V gene. The CDR3 sequence: CASSLVSTGVGNDQFF.